Reported below is one TCR beta chain. Source study methods: Researchers report that nucleated cell counts were estimated from reference gene primer amplification. Assay: immunoSEQ multiplex PCR; the TCRdb copy retains only in-frame clones and omits some. Clone size and V and J calls were adopted from that table, with D and trimming inferred from the DNA. Altogether approximately 430,000 clones are present, 86% being singletons, with the ten largest covering 1.4% to 1.5%. This specimen belongs to a study of blood T cell repertoires in COVID-19. About the research overall: COVID-19 samples from acute and convalescent phases originated in the United States, Italy and Spain. PBMCs, B-cell-depleted T cells, or T cells were the source of the cDNA or gDNA that made up the material.

V lost 0 bases and J lost 6; bases outside the gene matches: 3. CDR1 and CDR2 (germline): SGHNT, YYREEE (reference sequence). This CDR3 region has 15 residues. This sequence joins TRBV5-4 and TRBJ1-4, with 9 bases fitting TRBD1. The sample taken for sequencing was peripheral blood. This receptor was identified in a woman under 40 with active or convalescent COVID-19. This chain's CDR3 is CASSLEGQGDEKLFF. The CDR3 DNA reads TGTGCCAGCAGCTTGGAGGGACAGGGAGATGAAAAACTGTTTTTT.